This T cell receptor (beta chain) was found in a study of T cell responses to AZD1222 COVID-19 vaccine. Study-wide results and caveats: At baseline, just six or seven AZD1222 recipients tested seropositive.

In regard to this clone: No antigen is known for it.

In germline, CDR1 is MNHEY, CDR2 SMNVEV (reference sequence). There are 13 residues in the CDR3. V lost 7 bases, J lost 6 bases, and 10 bases lay in between. Libraries were prepared by immunoSEQ multiplex PCR; TCRdb keeps only in-frame clonotypes and omits some of them. The data contain 70,000 to 75,000 clones, around 80% of them singletons. This TCR came from an adult who received the AZD1222 COVID-19 vaccine. The chain is built from TRBV27 and TRBJ1-6, with D unclear. This specimen consisted of peripheral blood, obtained 28 days after the second AZD1222 dose. The CDR3 DNA follows: TGTGCCAGCACCGTGATGGCTAATTCACCCCTCCACTTT. Protein product: CASTVMANSPLHF.